Listed below are T cell receptor beta chains from one sample, sequenced in a study of blood T cell repertoires in COVID-19. Profiling relied on immunoSEQ multiplex PCR, and the TCRdb table lists in-frame clones only, not all of them. Among approximately 69,000 clones, more than 60% were seen once, and the ten largest hold less than 25%. Material for sequencing was peripheral blood. These receptors all stem from a man in his fifties or sixties with acute or convalescent COVID-19. The CDR3 runs from the conserved cysteine through the conserved F or W. The order of the fields is clone size, V gene, J gene, D gene, CDR3 length, CDR3 protein, CDR3 DNA. The D gene is left open where the match is weak. Rows may omit the clone size; those that give it use once, few, many or a size class.

NA	TRBV7-8	TRBJ2-1	NA	12	CASSPLGDGGFF	TGTGCCAGCAGCCCCCTTGGGGACGGGGGGTTCTTC
many	TRBV7-9	TRBJ2-2	NA	15	CASSLRYTDTGELFF	TGTGCCAGCAGCTTAAGATATACGGACACCGGGGAGCTGTTTTTT
NA	TRBV5-1	TRBJ2-7	TRBD2	15	CASSFSSGRTGEQYF	TGCGCCAGCAGCTTCTCCAGCGGGAGGACCGGGGAGCAGTACTTC
few	TRBV14	TRBJ2-7	TRBD2	15	CASSQEWGGSREQYF	TGTGCCAGCAGCCAAGAGTGGGGCGGGAGTAGGGAGCAGTACTTC
NA	TRBV11-2	TRBJ1-2	NA	12	CASSLVGSGYTF	TGTGCCAGCAGCTTAGTTGGGAGTGGCTACACCTTC
NA	TRBV7-9	TRBJ2-7	TRBD1	14	CASSARDRDYEQYF	TGTGCCAGCAGCGCGCGGGACAGGGACTACGAGCAGTACTTC
many	TRBV7-8	TRBJ2-7	TRBD2	15	CASSLLAGATYEQYF	TGTGCCAGCAGCCTCCTAGCGGGAGCAACCTACGAGCAGTACTTC
many	TRBV19	TRBJ2-2	TRBD1	15	CASSIRQGGTGELFF	TGTGCCAGTAGTATCCGACAGGGTGGGACCGGGGAGCTGTTTTTT
NA	TRBV7-2	TRBJ2-2	NA	16	CASSLEAGLNTGELFF	TGTGCCAGCAGCCTAGAGGCGGGGCTGAACACCGGGGAGCTGTTTTTT
few	TRBV7-8	TRBJ1-2	TRBD1	15	CASSLMDRGAYGYTF	TGTGCCAGCAGCTTGATGGACAGGGGTGCCTATGGCTACACCTTC
NA	TRBV18	TRBJ2-5	NA	14	CASSPVNGEETQYF	TGTGCCAGCTCACCAGTAAACGGGGAAGAGACCCAGTACTTC
NA	TRBV7-8	TRBJ2-1	NA	13	CASSFGRYNEQFF	TGTGCCAGCAGCTTTGGGAGATACAATGAGCAGTTCTTC
NA	TRBV3-1/TRBV3-2	TRBJ1-5	NA	13	CASSQGRGQPQHF	TGTGCCAGCAGCCAGGGCAGGGGCCAGCCCCAGCATTTT
many	TRBV4-1	TRBJ2-2	TRBD1	14	CASSRDRGTGELFF	TGCGCCAGCAGCCGGGACAGGGGCACCGGGGAGCTGTTTTTT
NA	TRBV28	TRBJ1-4	TRBD1	13	CASRTQGDEKLFF	TGTGCCAGCAGAACACAGGGGGATGAAAAACTGTTTTTT
NA	TRBV27	TRBJ1-6	TRBD1	13	CASAWDRNSPLHF	TGTGCCAGCGCCTGGGACAGAAATTCACCCCTCCACTTT
NA	TRBV6-5	TRBJ1-5	NA	14	CASSLANSNQPQHF	TGTGCCAGCAGTCTGGCAAATAGCAATCAGCCCCAGCATTTT
NA	TRBV24-1	TRBJ2-1	TRBD2	16	CATSDPLAGRYNEQFF	TGTGCCACCAGTGACCCCTTAGCGGGGCGCTACAATGAGCAGTTCTTC
NA	TRBV6-5	TRBJ2-2	NA	16	CASSYEAGSNAGELFF	TGTGCCAGCAGTTACGAGGCAGGGTCTAATGCCGGGGAGCTGTTTTTT
NA	TRBV24-1	TRBJ2-1	TRBD2	17	CATSDAPGGRAPNEQFF	TGTGCCACCAGTGACGCCCCTGGCGGGAGGGCCCCCAATGAGCAGTTCTTC
NA	TRBV19	TRBJ2-3	TRBD2	17	CASMGGLSADRADTQYF	TGTGCCAGTATGGGGGGGTTATCAGCGGATCGTGCAGATACGCAGTATTTT
NA	TRBV19	TRBJ2-4	NA	13	CASSRDQGNIQYF	TGTGCCAGTAGCCGAGACCAGGGAAACATTCAGTACTTC
NA	TRBV28	TRBJ2-6	NA	18	CASSLTLGGGRGANVLTF	TGTGCCAGCAGTTTAACTTTGGGAGGGGGTCGTGGGGCCAACGTCCTGACTTTC
NA	TRBV6-4	TRBJ2-1	TRBD2	14	CASSALAGDNEQFF	TGTGCCAGCAGTGCACTAGCGGGAGACAATGAGCAGTTCTTC
NA	TRBV24-1	TRBJ1-2	NA	13	CATSDPDSYGYTF	TGTGCCACCAGTGACCCTGACAGCTATGGCTACACCTTC
NA	TRBV27	TRBJ2-3	NA	15	CASSLWSGSTDTQYF	TGTGCCAGCAGTTTATGGAGCGGGAGCACAGATACGCAGTATTTT
NA	TRBV27	TRBJ1-2	NA	13	CASSLFPSSKGTF	TGTGCCAGCAGTTTATTTCCAAGCTCAAAGGGGACCTTC
NA	TRBV3-1/TRBV3-2	TRBJ2-1	TRBD2	14	CASSQGAGGDEQFF	TGTGCCAGCAGCCAGGGGGCGGGAGGCGATGAGCAGTTCTTC
many	TRBV28	TRBJ2-1	TRBD2	15	CASSSLGLGLYEQFF	TGTGCCAGCAGTTCCCTTGGGTTGGGACTATACGAGCAGTTCTTC
NA	TRBV7-8	TRBJ2-5	NA	14	CASSLSRLQETQYF	TGTGCCAGCAGCCTAAGCAGGTTGCAAGAGACCCAGTACTTC
NA	TRBV29-1	TRBJ2-5	NA	13	CSVGGGSAKTQYF	TGCAGCGTGGGGGGCGGGAGTGCGAAGACCCAGTACTTC
NA	TRBV24-1	TRBJ2-1	TRBD2	15	CATSEVRGAYNEQFF	TGTGCCACCAGTGAAGTGCGGGGGGCATACAATGAGCAGTTCTTC
NA	TRBV9	TRBJ1-3	NA	14	CASSVAGKGNTIYF	TGTGCCAGCAGCGTAGCAGGGAAAGGAAACACCATATATTTT
NA	TRBV24-1	TRBJ2-1	NA	16	CATSDNPWGAYNEQFF	TGTGCCACCAGTGATAACCCCTGGGGGGCCTACAATGAGCAGTTCTTC
NA	TRBV7-3	TRBJ2-1	TRBD2	16	CASSILAGSSYNEQFF	TGTGCCAGCAGCATACTAGCGGGGAGCTCCTACAATGAGCAGTTCTTC
NA	TRBV24-1	TRBJ1-2	TRBD1	14	CATSDLQGLYGYTF	TGTGCCACCAGTGATCTACAGGGGCTTTATGGCTACACCTTC